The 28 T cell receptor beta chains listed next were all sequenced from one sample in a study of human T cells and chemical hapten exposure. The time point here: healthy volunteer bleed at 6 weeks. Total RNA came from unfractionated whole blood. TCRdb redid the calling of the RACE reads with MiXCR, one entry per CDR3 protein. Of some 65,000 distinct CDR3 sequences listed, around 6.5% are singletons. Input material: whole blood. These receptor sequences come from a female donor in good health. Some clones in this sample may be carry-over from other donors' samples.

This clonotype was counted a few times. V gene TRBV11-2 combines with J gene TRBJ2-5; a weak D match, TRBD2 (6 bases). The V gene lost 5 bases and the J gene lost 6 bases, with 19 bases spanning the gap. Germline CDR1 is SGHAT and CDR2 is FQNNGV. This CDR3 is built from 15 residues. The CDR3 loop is CASSPVGGIRKTQYF. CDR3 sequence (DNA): TGTGCCAGCAGCCCTGTTGGCGGGATTCGGAAGACCCAGTACTTC.

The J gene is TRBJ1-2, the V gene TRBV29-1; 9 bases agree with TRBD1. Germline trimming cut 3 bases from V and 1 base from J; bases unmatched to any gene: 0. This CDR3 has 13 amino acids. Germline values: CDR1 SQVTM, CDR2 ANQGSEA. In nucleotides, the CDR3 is TGCAGCGTTGAGGGACAGGGTAACTATGGCTACACCTTC. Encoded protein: CSVEGQGNYGYTF.

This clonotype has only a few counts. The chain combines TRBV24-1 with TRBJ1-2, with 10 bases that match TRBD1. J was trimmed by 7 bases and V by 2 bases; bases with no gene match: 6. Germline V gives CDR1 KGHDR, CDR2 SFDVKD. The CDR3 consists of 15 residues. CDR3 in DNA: TGTGCCACCAGTGATTCGGGACAGGGGTCGGGTGGCTACACCTTC. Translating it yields CATSDSGQGSGGYTF.

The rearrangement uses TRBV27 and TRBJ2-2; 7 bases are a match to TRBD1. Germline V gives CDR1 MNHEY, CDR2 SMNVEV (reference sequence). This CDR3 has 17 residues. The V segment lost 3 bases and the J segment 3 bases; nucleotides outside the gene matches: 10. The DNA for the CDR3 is TGTGCCAGCAGTTTGCACAGGGGTATCGTGGACACCGGGGAGCTGTTTTTT. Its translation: CASSLHRGIVDTGELFF.

Here the CDR3 reads CASRYRSNQPQHF. As DNA, the CDR3 is TGTGCCAGCAGATACAGAAGCAATCAGCCCCAGCATTTT. This sequence joins TRBV2 and TRBJ1-5; D call uncertain. This CDR3 comprises 13 residues. Germline CDR1 is SNHLY and CDR2 is FYNNEI. The V end was cut by 6 bases, the J end by 1 base, with 7 bases between.

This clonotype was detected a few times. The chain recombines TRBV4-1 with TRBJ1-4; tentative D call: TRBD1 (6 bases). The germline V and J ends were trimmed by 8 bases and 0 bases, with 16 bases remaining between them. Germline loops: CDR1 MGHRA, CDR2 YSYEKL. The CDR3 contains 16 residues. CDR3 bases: TGCGCCAGCGCACGCCGAGACAGGTCAACTAATGAAAAACTGTTTTTT. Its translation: CASARRDRSTNEKLFF.

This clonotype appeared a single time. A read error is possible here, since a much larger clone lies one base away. In nucleotides, the CDR3 is TGTGCCAGCAGCCAAACGGGGATAAAAAACATTCAGAACTTC. The encoded protein is CASSQTGIKNIQNF. This chain uses TRBV3-1 with TRBJ2-4; D possibly corresponds to TRBD2 (5 bases). CDR3 length: 14 amino acids. From germline, CDR1 is LGHDT and CDR2 YNNKEL (reference sequence).

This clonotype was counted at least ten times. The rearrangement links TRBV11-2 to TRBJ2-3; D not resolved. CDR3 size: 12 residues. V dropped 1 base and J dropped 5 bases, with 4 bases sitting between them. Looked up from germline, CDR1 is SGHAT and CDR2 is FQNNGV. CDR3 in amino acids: CASSLARDTQYF. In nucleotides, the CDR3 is TGTGCCAGCAGCTTAGCGAGAGATACGCAGTATTTT.

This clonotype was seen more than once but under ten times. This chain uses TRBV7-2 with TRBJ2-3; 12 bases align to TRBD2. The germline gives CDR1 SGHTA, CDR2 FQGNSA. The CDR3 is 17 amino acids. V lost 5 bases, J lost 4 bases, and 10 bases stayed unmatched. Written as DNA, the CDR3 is TGTGCCAGCAGCCGTTCTAGCGGGAGGGCCGCGGCAGATACGCAGTATTTT. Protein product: CASSRSSGRAAADTQYF. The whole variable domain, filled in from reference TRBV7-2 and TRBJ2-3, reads GAGVSQSPSNKVTEKGKDVELRCDPISGHTALYWYRQSLGQGLEFLIYFQGNSAPDKSGLPSDRFSAERTGGSVSTLTIQRTQQEDSAVYLCASSRSSGRAAADTQYFGPGTRLTVL.

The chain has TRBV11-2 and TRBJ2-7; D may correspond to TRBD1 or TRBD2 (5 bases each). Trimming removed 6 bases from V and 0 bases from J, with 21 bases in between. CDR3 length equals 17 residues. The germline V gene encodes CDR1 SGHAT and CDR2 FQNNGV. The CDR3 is CASRQGRGRRSSYEQYF. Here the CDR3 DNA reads TGTGCCAGCAGGCAAGGCCGGGGACGGCGAAGCTCCTACGAGCAGTACTTC.

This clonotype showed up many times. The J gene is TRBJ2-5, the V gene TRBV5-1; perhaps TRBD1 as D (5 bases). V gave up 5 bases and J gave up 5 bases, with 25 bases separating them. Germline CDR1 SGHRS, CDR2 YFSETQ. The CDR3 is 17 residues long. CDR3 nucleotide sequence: TGCGCCAGCAGATCCCGGCAGGGTTGGACCCAGGGCGAGACCCAGTACTTC. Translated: CASRSRQGWTQGETQYF.

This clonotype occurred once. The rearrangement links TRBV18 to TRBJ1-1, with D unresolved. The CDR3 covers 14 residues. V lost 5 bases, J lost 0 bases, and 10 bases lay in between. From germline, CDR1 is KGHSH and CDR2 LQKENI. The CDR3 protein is CASSYIQLNTEAFF. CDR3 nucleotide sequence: TGTGCCAGCTCATACATACAGCTGAACACTGAAGCTTTCTTT.

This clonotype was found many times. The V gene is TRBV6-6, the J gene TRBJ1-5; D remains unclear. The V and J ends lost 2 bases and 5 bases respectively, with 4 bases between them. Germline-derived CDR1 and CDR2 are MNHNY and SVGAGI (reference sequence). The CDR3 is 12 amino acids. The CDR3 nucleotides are TGTGCCAGCAGTTACCCGGATCAGCCCCAGCATTTT. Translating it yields CASSYPDQPQHF.

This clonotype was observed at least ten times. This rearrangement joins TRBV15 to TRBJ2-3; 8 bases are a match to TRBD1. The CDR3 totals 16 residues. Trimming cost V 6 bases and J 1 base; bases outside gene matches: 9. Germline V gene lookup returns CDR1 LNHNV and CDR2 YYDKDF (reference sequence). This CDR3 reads CATRPNLGQGTDTQYF. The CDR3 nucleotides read TGTGCCACCAGACCGAACCTGGGACAGGGCACAGATACGCAGTATTTT.

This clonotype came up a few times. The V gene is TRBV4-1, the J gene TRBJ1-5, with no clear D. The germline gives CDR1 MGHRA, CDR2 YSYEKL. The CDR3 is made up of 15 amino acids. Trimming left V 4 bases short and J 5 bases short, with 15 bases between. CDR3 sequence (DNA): TGCGCCAGCAGCCGCCTAATGACGGAATATCAGCCCCAGCATTTT. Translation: CASSRLMTEYQPQHF.

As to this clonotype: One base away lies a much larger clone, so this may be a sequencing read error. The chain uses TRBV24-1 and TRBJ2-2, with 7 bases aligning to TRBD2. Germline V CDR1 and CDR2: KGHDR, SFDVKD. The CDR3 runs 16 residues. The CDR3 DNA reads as TGTGCCACCAGTAACGCGGGACTACAAGACACCGGGGAGATGTTTTTT. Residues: CATSNAGLQDTGEMFF.

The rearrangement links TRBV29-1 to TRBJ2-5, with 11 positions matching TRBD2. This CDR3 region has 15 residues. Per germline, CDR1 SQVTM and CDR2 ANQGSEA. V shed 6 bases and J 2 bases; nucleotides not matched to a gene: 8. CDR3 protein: CSVLGLADLQETQYF. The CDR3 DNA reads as TGCAGCGTCTTGGGACTAGCGGACTTACAAGAGACCCAGTACTTC.

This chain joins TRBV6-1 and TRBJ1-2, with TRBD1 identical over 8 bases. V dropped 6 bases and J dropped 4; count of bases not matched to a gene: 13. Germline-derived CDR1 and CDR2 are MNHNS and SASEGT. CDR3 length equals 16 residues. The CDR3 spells CASRIQGDRTSYGYTF. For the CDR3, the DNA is TGTGCCAGCAGGATACAGGGGGACAGAACATCCTATGGCTACACCTTC.

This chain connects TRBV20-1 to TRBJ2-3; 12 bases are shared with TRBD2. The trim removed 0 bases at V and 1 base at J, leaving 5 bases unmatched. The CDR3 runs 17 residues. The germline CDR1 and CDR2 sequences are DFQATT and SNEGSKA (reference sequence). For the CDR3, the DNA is TGCAGTGCTAGAGATTTCCTAGCGGGAGGGGGCACAGATACGCAGTATTTT. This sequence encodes CSARDFLAGGGTDTQYF.

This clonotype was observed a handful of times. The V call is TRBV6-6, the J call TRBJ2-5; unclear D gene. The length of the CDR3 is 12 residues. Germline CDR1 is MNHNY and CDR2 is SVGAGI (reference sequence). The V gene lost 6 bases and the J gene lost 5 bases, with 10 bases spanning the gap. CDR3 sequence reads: CASSGPLETQYF. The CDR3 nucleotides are TGTGCCAGCAGCGGCCCCTTGGAGACCCAGTACTTC.

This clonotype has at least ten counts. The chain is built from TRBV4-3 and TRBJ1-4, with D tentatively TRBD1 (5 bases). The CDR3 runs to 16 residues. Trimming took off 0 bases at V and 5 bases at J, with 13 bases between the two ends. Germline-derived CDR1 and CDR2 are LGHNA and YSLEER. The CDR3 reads CASSQERGNRNEKLFF. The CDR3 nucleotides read TGCGCCAGCAGCCAAGAAAGGGGAAATAGAAATGAAAAACTGTTTTTT.

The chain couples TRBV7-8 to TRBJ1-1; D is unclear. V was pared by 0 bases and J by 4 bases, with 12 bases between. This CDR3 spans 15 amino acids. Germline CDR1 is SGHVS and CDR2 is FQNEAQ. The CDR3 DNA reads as TGTGCCAGCAGCTTAGCCGTAAGACGGGGCACTGAAGCTTTCTTT. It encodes CASSLAVRRGTEAFF.

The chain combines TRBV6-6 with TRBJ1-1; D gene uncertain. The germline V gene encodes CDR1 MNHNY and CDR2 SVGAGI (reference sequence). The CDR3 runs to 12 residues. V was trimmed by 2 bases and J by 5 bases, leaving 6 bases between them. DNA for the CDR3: TGTGCCAGCAGTTACGGCGAGACTGAAGCTTTCTTT. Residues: CASSYGETEAFF.

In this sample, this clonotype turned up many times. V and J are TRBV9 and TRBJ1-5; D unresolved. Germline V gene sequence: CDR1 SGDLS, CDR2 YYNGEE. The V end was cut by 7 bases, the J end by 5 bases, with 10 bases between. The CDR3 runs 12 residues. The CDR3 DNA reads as TGTGCCAGCGGCGAGAGCGATCAGCCCCAGCATTTT. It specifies CASGESDQPQHF.

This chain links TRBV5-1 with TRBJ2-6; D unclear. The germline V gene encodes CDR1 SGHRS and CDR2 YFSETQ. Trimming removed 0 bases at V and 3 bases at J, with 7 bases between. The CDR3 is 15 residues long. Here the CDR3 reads CASSLDPFGANVLTF. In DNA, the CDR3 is TGCGCCAGCAGCTTGGACCCCTTTGGGGCCAACGTCCTGACTTTC.

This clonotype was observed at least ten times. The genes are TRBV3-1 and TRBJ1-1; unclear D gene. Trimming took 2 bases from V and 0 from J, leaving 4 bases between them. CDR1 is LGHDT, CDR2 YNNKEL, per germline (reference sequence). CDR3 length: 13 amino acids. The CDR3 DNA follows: TGTGCCAGCAGCCAAAAGGTGAACACTGAAGCTTTCTTT. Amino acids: CASSQKVNTEAFF.

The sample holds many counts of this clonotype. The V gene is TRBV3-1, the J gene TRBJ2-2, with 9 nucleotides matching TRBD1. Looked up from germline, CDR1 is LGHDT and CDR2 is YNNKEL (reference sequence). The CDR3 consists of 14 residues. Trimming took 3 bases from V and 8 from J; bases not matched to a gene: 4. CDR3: CASSHGTGPGELFF. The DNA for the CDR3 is TGTGCCAGCAGCCACGGGACAGGGCCAGGGGAGCTGTTTTTT.

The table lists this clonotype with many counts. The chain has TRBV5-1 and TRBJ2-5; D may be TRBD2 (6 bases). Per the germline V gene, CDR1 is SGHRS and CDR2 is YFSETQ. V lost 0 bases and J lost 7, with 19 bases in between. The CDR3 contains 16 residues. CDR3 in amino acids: CASSLVGGGLERTQYF. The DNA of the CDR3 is TGCGCCAGCAGCTTGGTTGGTGGGGGACTGGAGAGGACCCAGTACTTC.